What follows are 9 T cell receptor beta chains derived from one specimen sequenced in a study of response to subunit inactivated influenza vaccine. TCRdb called the RT-PCR reads again in MiXCR, with one record for every CDR3 protein. The table records around 530,000 distinct CDR3 sequences, about 10% of them present only once. Sequencing was performed on PBMCs from blood, taken on the day of vaccination. The receptors derive from a man aged 45-65 years who received an inactivated influenza vaccine.

The V call is TRBV30, the J call TRBJ1-2, with 10 bases fitting TRBD1. The CDR3 spans 13 residues. The ends lost 5 bases at V and 8 bases at J; junction bases unmatched: 8. Germline V gene lookup returns CDR1 GTSNPN and CDR2 SVGIG (reference sequence). The CDR3 spells CAWSEQTGGGYTF. CDR3 DNA: TGTGCCTGGTCTGAACAGACAGGGGGCGGCTACACCTTC. Full variable domain (remainder filled in from reference TRBV30 and TRBJ1-2): SQTIHQWPATLVQPVGSPLSLECTVEGTSNPNLYWYRQAAGRGLQLLFYSVGIGQISSEVPQNLSASRPQDRQFILSSKKLLLSDSGFYLCAWSEQTGGGYTFGSGTRLTVV.

This chain links TRBV24-1 with TRBJ2-1; 8 positions match TRBD1. CDR1 and CDR2 (germline): KGHDR, SFDVKD. V lost 5 bases and J lost 4; bases outside the gene matches: 9. The CDR3 is made up of 16 amino acids. The chain's CDR3 is CATSALTGTGYNEQFF. CDR3 coding DNA: TGTGCCACCAGTGCCCTAACCGGGACAGGTTACAATGAGCAGTTCTTC.

In this sample, this clonotype turned up many times. This chain uses TRBV9 with TRBJ2-4; no definite D call. Looked up from germline, CDR1 is SGDLS and CDR2 is YYNGEE. The CDR3 loop spans 14 amino acids. V lost 3 bases and J lost 7, with 14 bases in between. For the CDR3, the DNA is TGTGCCAGCAGCGGTACCGGAATCGAGAACATTCAGTACTTC. This gives the protein CASSGTGIENIQYF.

This chain joins TRBV4-3 and TRBJ1-6; D remains ambiguous. Germline V gives CDR1 LGHNA, CDR2 YSLEER. The CDR3 loop spans 14 amino acids. V was pared by 0 bases and J by 8 bases, with 8 bases between. The CDR3, as DNA: TGCGCCAGCAGCCAAGATTCCGGGCATTCACCCCTCCACTTT. Translated, it gives CASSQDSGHSPLHF.

V usage is TRBV3-1 and J usage is TRBJ2-5; D might be TRBD2 (6 bases). The CDR3 length is 14 residues. V lost 3 bases, J lost 1 base, and 9 bases lay in between. Germline V lookup: CDR1 LGHDT, CDR2 YNNKEL (reference sequence). CDR3 protein: CASSHRTTQETQYF. CDR3 DNA sequence: TGTGCCAGCAGCCATAGGACTACCCAAGAGACCCAGTACTTC.

This clonotype has only a few counts. The chain couples TRBV4-3 to TRBJ1-5; D is uncertain. Germline V gene sequence: CDR1 LGHNA, CDR2 YSLEER. The CDR3 length is 15 residues. The V end lost 0 bases, the J end lost 3 bases, and 9 bases lay between the germline ends. This chain's CDR3 is CASSQELGYNQPQHF. CDR3 nucleotides: TGCGCCAGCAGCCAAGAGTTGGGCTACAATCAGCCCCAGCATTTT.

This chain connects TRBV6-5 to TRBJ2-7; 10 bases are shared with TRBD2. CDR1 is MNHEY, CDR2 SVGAGI, per germline. CDR3 length: 15 residues. V was clipped by 4 bases and J by 4 bases; unmatched bases: 7. The CDR3 DNA sequence: TGTGCCAGCAGTTCGAGTAGCGGGAGGACGTACGAGCAGTACTTC. As protein: CASSSSSGRTYEQYF.

The chain employs TRBV27 and TRBJ1-5, with D uncertain. The V end lost 1 base, the J end lost 6 bases, and 7 bases lay between the germline ends. This CDR3 is 13 amino acids long. CDR1 is MNHEY and CDR2 is SMNVEV in the germline V gene (reference sequence). The CDR3 DNA sequence: TGTGCCAGCAGTTTATGGTATAGTCAGCCCCAGCATTTT. Its translation is CASSLWYSQPQHF.

This clonotype was counted a few times. The V and J genes are TRBV9 and TRBJ1-1; D unclear. Germline V CDR1 and CDR2: SGDLS, YYNGEE. The V end was cut by 2 bases, the J end by 3 bases, with 23 bases between. The CDR3 runs to 18 residues. The CDR3 sequence: CASSVGSSGKRVDTEAFF. The CDR3 bases are TGTGCCAGCAGCGTCGGGTCCAGCGGAAAAAGGGTTGACACTGAAGCTTTCTTT.